One TCR beta chain is described in this entry. What antigen it recognizes has not been identified. Base qualities are not provided; no much larger clone lies one nucleotide away. TCRbeta CDR3 regions were amplified from genomic DNA by means of the immunoSEQ Assay, a bias-controlled multiplex PCR. Concerning the study's data processing: Within the assay, amplification of reference gene primers was used to estimate how many nucleated cells each sample contained. To quantify the absolute abundance of each unique TCRbeta CDR3 rearrangement, sequence reads were collapsed and filtered. For each sample, productive Simpson clonality was calculated by taking the square root of Simpson's diversity index across productive rearrangements. The immuneACCESS repertoire file appears here via TCRdb, limited to in-frame rearrangements. These files lack a portion of the clones; in checked studies, under half of the deficit traces to unresolved V genes, and the cause of the others is not known. The DNA gave D and trimming, while V, J and clone size come from that table. The sample table contains more than 300,000 clones; only one count was recorded for over 75% of them. The top ten clonotypes cover roughly 2% of the sample.

Participants in the prospective study were aged roughly 18 to 100 years, lived in 20 to 30 United States geographic areas, and enrolled through a virtual design. In the prospective study, cohorts were assigned on the basis of participant-reported clinical history obtained from a screening survey and a study questionnaire. Mobile phlebotomists in the prospective study collected whole blood, serum and a nasopharyngeal or oropharyngeal swab from every participant. Participants in the prospective study had the option to provide additional blood draws and questionnaires over a 2-month period. Before DNA extraction, blood samples from the prospective study were shipped at room temperature or frozen. Looking up the germline V gene yields CDR1 ENHRY and CDR2 SYGVKD. From V the trimming removes 2 bases and from J it removes 7 bases, while the gene matches leave 9 bases of the junction unaccounted for. The CDR3, from cysteine to phenylalanine, totals 16 residues. Here the CDR3 DNA is all that survives: 48 bases in frame from base 1.

The sample belongs to a study of blood T cell repertoires in COVID-19 (dated by TCRdb to the early 2020s). Study-wide context: Recovered participants in ImmuneRACE Cohort 3 were defined by two consecutive negative NP/OP PCR tests, clearance by a healthcare professional, or resolution of symptoms. The material from the prospective study consisted of cDNA or gDNA derived from T cells, B-cell-depleted T cells, or PBMCs. The dataset comprised deeply sampled blood TCRbeta repertoires from subjects exposed to, actively infected with, or recovered from COVID-19. A freely available public database, intended as a resource for researchers studying the immune response to SARS-CoV-2, is where the repertoires were released. The collaborator samples originated in the United States, Italy and Spain and spanned the acute and convalescent phases of COVID-19. The samples were drawn from two sources: the first 160 participants of the ongoing ImmuneRACE study, and 1,000 to 1,500 subjects contributed by 6 global collaborators. Where available, HLA class I and class II types were taken from metadata supplied by the sample provider and were not determined by assay-based typing. A de-identified subject ID, COVID-19 status, age in years and sex were almost always included in the sample metadata. Study-wide conclusions, independent of this receptor: The quantity of clinical and demographic metadata differed by source and by participant and was supplied without curation.

This sequence uses TRBV10-3 and TRBJ2-1; TRBD2 matches 9 bases in the middle. The sample consisted of PBMCs or T cells enriched from blood (not recorded which). The receptor's source is a man aged 35-49 years in a cohort exposed to, infected with or recovered from COVID-19 (not recorded which). This receptor has the CDR3 CAISERTSALANEQFF. The nucleotides read TGTGCCATCAGTGAGAGGACTAGCGCCTTGGCGAATGAGCAGTTCTTC.